The clone carrying this TCR beta chain was recorded only once. The V and J ends lost 6 bases and 8 bases respectively, with 13 bases between them. CDR3 length: 12 amino acids. Germline CDR1 is SGHAT and CDR2 is FQNNGV. The data stem from a study of blood T cell repertoires in COVID-19. Turning to the study itself: Whether acute or convalescent, the COVID-19 samples came from the United States, Italy and Spain. PBMCs, B-cell-depleted T cells, or T cells provided the cDNA or gDNA that made up the material.

Original processing notes: Amplified reference gene primers provided the basis for estimating nucleated cell counts. The repertoire was sequenced with immunoSEQ multiplex PCR; TCRdb's copy has only in-frame clones and lacks some. V and J calls and clone size are given by that table; D and trimming were obtained from the DNA. Of 400,000 to 550,000 clones listed, more than 85% are singletons. The J gene is TRBJ1-2, the V gene TRBV11-2; TRBD1 might be the D (6 bases). This clonotype was sampled from a woman under 40 with acute or convalescent COVID-19. The sample was peripheral blood. CDR3 sequence (DNA): TGTGCCAGCAGTACTACAGGGTTCGGCTACACCTTC. Translation: CASSTTGFGYTF.